These 29 T cell receptor beta chains originate from one sample sequenced in a study of T cell repertoires in cytomegalovirus infection. TCRdb passed the reads through MiXCR, listing each CDR3 protein once. The table shows roughly 720,000 distinct CDR3 sequences, with approximately 40% occurring only once. Sequences were obtained from PBMCs. The receptors derive from a human donor in good health (CMV status not recorded). Some clones in this sample may be carry-over from other donors' samples.

This clonotype has more than one count but fewer than ten. This chain links TRBV19 with TRBJ1-5; D gene uncertain. The CDR3 contains 13 residues. V gave up 9 bases and J gave up 3 bases, with 12 bases separating them. From germline, CDR1 is LNHDA and CDR2 SQIVND (reference sequence). CDR3 protein: CASADRLNQPQHF. CDR3 nucleotide sequence: TGTGCCAGCGCGGACCGGCTCAATCAGCCCCAGCATTTT.

The genes are TRBV6-1 and TRBJ1-2; 8 bases fit TRBD1. Looked up from germline, CDR1 is MNHNS and CDR2 is SASEGT. Trimming removed 4 bases from V and 8 bases from J; junction bases left unmatched: 6. The CDR3 runs to 13 residues. CDR3 sequence reads: CASSVGQGRGYTF. In DNA, the CDR3 is TGTGCCAGCAGTGTTGGACAGGGCAGGGGCTACACCTTC.

This clonotype was observed a few times. The rearrangement uses TRBV5-5 and TRBJ1-5, with D hard to call. This CDR3 comprises 13 residues. The germline V gene has CDR1 SGHKS and CDR2 YYEKEE (reference sequence). Trimming pared 3 bases from V and 13 bases from J, leaving 17 bases between. CDR3 in DNA: TGTGCCAGCAGCTCCTATTTAGGATCCCCGCAGCATTTT. The encoded protein is CASSSYLGSPQHF.

This clonotype has a handful of counts. This chain connects TRBV7-9 to TRBJ2-7; either TRBD1 or TRBD2 may fit D (5 bases each). CDR3 length: 15 residues. Germline V gene data show CDR1 as SEHNR and CDR2 as FQNEAQ (reference sequence). Trimming cost V 4 bases and J 4 bases, with 17 bases left between them. CDR3 protein: CASSSAGRGFYEQYF. In DNA, the CDR3 is TGTGCCAGCAGCTCGGCGGGCCGGGGCTTTTACGAGCAGTACTTC.

This clonotype has more than one count but fewer than ten. The chain carries TRBV19 and TRBJ1-6; 7 bases are shared with TRBD1. CDR1 and CDR2 (germline): LNHDA, SQIVND (reference sequence). V was clipped by 6 bases and J by 9 bases; unmatched bases: 8. This CDR3 spans 14 amino acids. CDR3 coding DNA: TGTGCCAGTAGACCAGACAGGGACGTTTCACCCCTCCACTTT. This sequence encodes CASRPDRDVSPLHF.

The chain recombines TRBV18 with TRBJ2-7; D perhaps matches TRBD2 (5 bases). The CDR3 sequence is 16 residues long. Trimming stripped 4 bases from V and 3 bases from J, with 19 bases between. Germline V lookup: CDR1 KGHSH, CDR2 LQKENI. The CDR3 DNA reads TGTGCCAGCTCACTCGAGGACGACACTCGGGGCTACGAGCAGTACTTC. This encodes CASSLEDDTRGYEQYF.

This clonotype was picked up many times. V usage is TRBV6-1 and J usage is TRBJ1-2, with a possible D match to TRBD1 (5 bases). Trimming shortened V by 1 base and J by 4 bases, and 13 bases separated the two germline ends. Germline V lookup: CDR1 MNHNS, CDR2 SASEGT. The CDR3 spans 15 residues. Written as DNA, the CDR3 is TGTGCCAGCAGTGAAGGCCCCGGGGGAGCCTATGGCTACACCTTC. Its translation: CASSEGPGGAYGYTF.

A few counts support this clonotype. The V call is TRBV28, the J call TRBJ1-2, with 8 bases identical to TRBD1. Germline lookup yields CDR1 MDHEN and CDR2 SYDVKM. The CDR3 is made up of 17 amino acids. The V segment lost 4 bases and the J segment 3 bases; nucleotides outside the gene matches: 13. In DNA form, the CDR3 reads TGTGCCAGCAGTTCCTACCCGGGGGACAGGTTTGACTATGGCTACACCTTC. It encodes CASSSYPGDRFDYGYTF.

This chain links TRBV2 with TRBJ2-7; D gene uncertain. The CDR3 sequence is 13 residues long. With 1 base removed from V and 1 base from J, the gap between germline ends came to 5 bases. Germline lookup yields CDR1 SNHLY and CDR2 FYNNEI. The CDR3 loop reads CASSEVTSYEQYF. In DNA, the CDR3 is TGTGCCAGCAGTGAAGTCACTTCCTACGAGCAGTACTTC.

The V gene is TRBV5-6, the J gene TRBJ2-3; the match to TRBD1 covers 11 bases. This CDR3 is built from 14 residues. Trimming cost V 3 bases and J 3 bases; bases outside gene matches: 0. Germline CDR1 SGHDT, CDR2 YYEEEE. In DNA form, the CDR3 reads TGTGCCAGCAGCTGGGACAGGGGGACAGATACGCAGTATTTT. Residues: CASSWDRGTDTQYF.

J is TRBJ1-6 and V is TRBV6-5; TRBD1 agrees at 8 bases. Trimming removed 6 bases from V and 0 bases from J; junction bases left unmatched: 7. Germline CDR1 MNHEY, CDR2 SVGAGI. The CDR3 extends over 17 amino acids. The CDR3, as DNA: TGTGCCAGCAGCTCCGGGACAGGCTCCTCCTATAATTCACCCCTCCACTTT. Translating gives CASSSGTGSSYNSPLHF.

This clonotype was recorded a few times. This chain joins TRBV7-2 and TRBJ1-1; the match to TRBD1 covers 10 bases. The CDR3 covers 16 residues. Per germline, CDR1 SGHTA and CDR2 FQGNSA. The V gene end was trimmed by 4 bases and the J gene end by 0 bases; junction bases not matched to a gene: 5. In nucleotides, the CDR3 is TGTGCCAGCAGCTCCCTAGACAGGGGGCTGAACACTGAAGCTTTCTTT. This encodes CASSSLDRGLNTEAFF.

The gene calls are TRBV6-5 and TRBJ2-2; 7 positions match TRBD1. The V and J ends lost 10 bases and 4 bases, in that order; junction bases with no gene match: 6. This CDR3 has 13 residues. Germline V gene lookup returns CDR1 MNHEY and CDR2 SVGAGI. CDR3 nucleotides: TGTGCCACGAACAGGGGTATCACCGGGGAGCTGTTTTTT. Protein: CATNRGITGELFF.

The chain links TRBV11-2 to TRBJ2-3, with D perhaps TRBD1 (5 bases). V lost 6 bases to trimming and J lost 3 bases, with 16 bases between them. The CDR3 totals 15 residues. Germline CDR1 reads SGHAT; CDR2 reads FQNNGV. The CDR3 reads CASSPIQGSTDTQYF. CDR3 DNA sequence: TGTGCCAGCAGTCCAATTCAGGGTAGTACAGATACGCAGTATTTT.

The genes are TRBV20-1 and TRBJ2-5; TRBD2 might be the D (7 bases). CDR3 length: 14 residues. CDR1 is DFQATT, CDR2 SNEGSKA, per germline (reference sequence). V gave up 6 bases and J gave up 1 base, with 15 bases separating them. The CDR3 region has the DNA TGCAGTGCAAGCCCGGGGGGCAGCCAAGAGACCCAGTACTTC. Protein product: CSASPGGSQETQYF.

This clonotype appeared once. The CDR3, as DNA: TGCAGTGCTGAGAGACGGACAGATACGCAGTATTTT. This translates into CSAERRTDTQYF. The chain links TRBV20-1 to TRBJ2-3, with no clear D. Per germline, CDR1 DFQATT and CDR2 SNEGSKA (reference sequence). Trimming took 5 bases from V and 3 from J, leaving 9 bases between them. The CDR3 totals 12 residues.

The chain recombines TRBV7-9 with TRBJ1-1; 7 bases line up with TRBD1. This CDR3 is 13 amino acids long. V lost 5 bases and J lost 6; bases outside the gene matches: 6. Germline loops: CDR1 SEHNR, CDR2 FQNEAQ (reference sequence). The CDR3 region is CASSRPTGPEAFF. CDR3 bases: TGTGCCAGCAGCCGACCGACAGGGCCTGAAGCTTTCTTT.

The DNA for the CDR3 is TGTGCCAGCAGCTTAGAGGCAGGGGGTGAATATGGCTACACCTTC. Amino acid sequence: CASSLEAGGEYGYTF. V gene TRBV7-6 combines with J gene TRBJ1-2, with TRBD1 matching over 7 bases. The CDR3 contains 15 residues. The V segment lost 1 base and the J segment 5 bases; nucleotides outside the gene matches: 7. Germline lookup yields CDR1 SGHVS and CDR2 FNYEAQ.

This rearrangement joins TRBV28 to TRBJ1-2; possible D gene TRBD1, 5 bases. Trimming removed 7 bases at V and 1 base at J, with 19 bases between. Per germline, CDR1 MDHEN and CDR2 SYDVKM. CDR3 length: 16 residues. The CDR3 DNA reads TGTGCCAGCATTTCGGACAACTCCCTCCTTAACTATGGCTACACCTTC. It is translated as CASISDNSLLNYGYTF.

This clonotype was seen only once. The rearrangement joins TRBV2 to TRBJ1-5, with D possibly TRBD1 on 6 matching bases. The CDR3 runs 15 residues. V lost 6 bases, J lost 0 bases, and 12 bases lay in between. Germline V gene data show CDR1 as SNHLY and CDR2 as FYNNEI. The CDR3: CASRSAGVSNQPQHF. The CDR3 DNA is TGTGCCAGCAGGTCGGCAGGGGTTAGCAATCAGCCCCAGCATTTT.

This clonotype appeared a few times. The gene calls are TRBV7-6 and TRBJ2-5; TRBD1 is a possible D gene (5 bases). The CDR3 consists of 14 residues. The ends were cut back, 2 bases at V and 3 bases at J, with 10 bases in the middle. Germline lookup yields CDR1 SGHVS and CDR2 FNYEAQ. CDR3 in DNA: TGTGCCAGCAGCTTATTGGCACAGGAAGAGACCCAGTACTTC. This translates into CASSLLAQEETQYF.

This clonotype was observed a few times. This sequence joins TRBV12-3 or TRBV12-4 and TRBJ2-7; D possibly corresponds to TRBD2 (5 bases). The CDR3 runs 14 residues. Trimming took 1 base from V and 3 from J, leaving 10 bases between them. The CDR3 DNA reads TGTGCCAGCAGTTTAGTCGCGGAGGACTACGAGCAGTACTTC. Translation gives CASSLVAEDYEQYF.

To note about this clonotype: A clone one base away is much larger, so this may be a read error. The chain combines TRBV7-2 with TRBJ2-1; D remains ambiguous. V was trimmed by 8 bases and J by 9 bases, leaving 17 bases between them. CDR1 and CDR2 (germline): SGHTA, FQGNSA. This CDR3 comprises 13 residues. The CDR3 here is CASRTRNVAEQFF. CDR3 nucleotide sequence: TGTGCCAGCCGCACACGGAATGTGGCTGAGCAGTTCTTC.

This clonotype has a handful of counts. V gene TRBV25-1 combines with J gene TRBJ1-2; D is perhaps TRBD1 (6 bases). V was cut by 1 base and J by 7 bases, with 28 bases left in between. The germline V gene has CDR1 MGHDK and CDR2 SYGVNS. The CDR3 has 19 amino acids. The CDR3 protein is CASSESYTTGPRGGGGYTF. Written as DNA, the CDR3 is TGTGCCAGCAGTGAATCCTACACTACCGGCCCGAGGGGGGGCGGTGGCTACACCTTC.

This clonotype has a handful of counts. The V call is TRBV12-3 or TRBV12-4, the J call TRBJ1-6, with D perhaps TRBD1 (5 bases). Trimming stripped 2 bases from V and 8 bases from J, with 13 bases between. CDR3 length: 15 amino acids. CDR3 sequence (DNA): TGTGCCAGCAGTTTAAAAATGGGGGTGGATTCACCCCTCCACTTT. Its protein product is CASSLKMGVDSPLHF.

In the case of this clonotype: The missing conserved phenylalanine or tryptophan at the end of this CDR3 makes a read error likely. This chain links TRBV7-3 with TRBJ2-1; 7 nucleotides align to TRBD2. Germline assignment: CDR1 SGHTA and CDR2 FQGTGA. This CDR3 spans 15 amino acids. Unmatched junction bases numbered 11, after V lost 6 bases and J lost 6 bases. The DNA of the CDR3 is TGTGCCAGCAGTCCCAGCGGGAAGGGGCTCAATGAGCAGTTCTTA. It specifies CASSPSGKGLNEQFL.

The CDR3 DNA reads TGTGCCAGCAGCTTAGCGGGGACAGGGGCCAGGGAGACCCAGTACTTC. Protein: CASSLAGTGARETQYF. This chain joins TRBV7-2 and TRBJ2-5, with 10 bases that match TRBD1. In germline, CDR1 is SGHTA, CDR2 FQGNSA. The CDR3 loop spans 16 amino acids. The ends lost 0 bases at V and 5 bases at J; junction bases unmatched: 6. The full variable domain, in which reference TRBV7-2 and TRBJ2-5 provide the parts outside the CDR3, is GAGVSQSPSNKVTEKGKDVELRCDPISGHTALYWYRQSLGQGLEFLIYFQGNSAPDKSGLPSDRFSAERTGGSVSTLTIQRTQQEDSAVYLCASSLAGTGARETQYFGPGTRLLVL.

The sample holds a few counts of this clonotype. The chain joins TRBV20-1 to TRBJ2-7; D perhaps matches TRBD1 (5 bases). Trimming pared 3 bases from V and 3 bases from J, leaving 12 bases between. Germline CDR1 reads DFQATT; CDR2 reads SNEGSKA (reference sequence). This CDR3 comprises 13 residues. The CDR3 region is CSARRQGDYEQYF. In nucleotides, the CDR3 is TGCAGTGCTAGGCGGCAGGGTGACTACGAGCAGTACTTC.

Ten or more counts support this clonotype. V usage is TRBV7-2 and J usage is TRBJ1-5; 7 nucleotides match TRBD1. The CDR3 runs 13 residues. The germline V gene encodes CDR1 SGHTA and CDR2 FQGNSA. The J segment lost 4 bases and the V segment lost 7 bases, leaving 4 bases of the junction unmatched. This chain's CDR3 is CASTKDRNQPQHF. CDR3 nucleotide sequence: TGTGCCAGCACCAAGGACAGGAATCAGCCCCAGCATTTT. Variable domain in full (rest from reference TRBV7-2 and TRBJ1-5): GAGVSQSPSNKVTEKGKDVELRCDPISGHTALYWYRQSLGQGLEFLIYFQGNSAPDKSGLPSDRFSAERTGGSVSTLTIQRTQQEDSAVYLCASTKDRNQPQHFGDGTRLSIL.